One and the same sample provided the 19 T cell receptor beta chains below, sequenced in a study of identical twins. TCRdb reanalysed the 5' RACE reads using MiXCR and keeps one entry per CDR3 protein. The data contain some 760,000 distinct CDR3 sequences, around a sixth of them singletons. The sample also formed part of further work on T cells expressing NK-cell markers.

Sequencing was done on a sample of PBMCs. Receptors were obtained from a woman aged 18 to 35 in good health.

This clonotype has only a few counts. V gene TRBV6-1 combines with J gene TRBJ1-1, with D possibly being TRBD1 (5 bases). The CDR3 is made up of 14 amino acids. The germline V gene has CDR1 MNHNS and CDR2 SASEGT. Trimming left V 7 bases short and J 1 base short, with 13 bases between. Here the CDR3 reads CASTSRGENTEAFF. For the CDR3, the DNA is TGTGCCAGCACCAGCCGGGGGGAGAACACTGAAGCTTTCTTT.

The CDR3 spells CASSPRTSGGPDTQYF. The CDR3 region has the DNA TGTGCCAGCAGCCCCCGGACTAGCGGGGGCCCAGATACGCAGTATTTT. The gene calls are TRBV11-2 and TRBJ2-3; TRBD2 matches 13 bases. The J segment lost 4 bases and the V segment lost 5 bases, leaving 6 bases of the junction unmatched. CDR1 SGHAT and CDR2 FQNNGV come from the germline V gene. The CDR3 has 16 amino acids.

This clonotype was found a few times. The gene calls are TRBV5-4 and TRBJ2-5, with D tentatively TRBD1 (5 bases). The CDR3 is 14 residues long. Germline V gene lookup returns CDR1 SGHNT and CDR2 YYREEE (reference sequence). V dropped 1 base and J dropped 1 base, with 8 bases sitting between them. CDR3 sequence reads: CASSLPRAQETQYF. The CDR3 nucleotides are TGTGCCAGCAGCTTGCCCAGGGCCCAAGAGACCCAGTACTTC. The variable domain in full, with the rest retrieved from reference TRBV5-4 and TRBJ2-5, is ETGVTQSPTHLIKTRGQQVTLRCSSQSGHNTVSWYQQALGQGPQFIFQYYREEENGRGNFPPRFSGLQFPNYSSELNVNALELDDSALYLCASSLPRAQETQYFGPGTRLLVL.

CDR3: CASSDSRSTDTQYF. The CDR3 nucleotides read TGTGCCAGCAGCGATTCCCGTAGCACAGATACGCAGTATTTT. This chain links TRBV9 with TRBJ2-3; D is unclear. This CDR3 contains 14 residues. CDR1 is SGDLS, CDR2 YYNGEE, per germline. Trimming cost V 3 bases and J 0 bases, with 8 bases left between them.

The rearrangement uses TRBV10-3 and TRBJ2-1, with TRBD1 matching 11 bases. V was clipped by 5 bases and J by 8 bases; unmatched bases: 5. This CDR3 region has 14 residues. The germline gives CDR1 ENHRY, CDR2 SYGVKD. The CDR3: CAISLGQGEYEQFF. In DNA form, the CDR3 reads TGTGCCATCAGTCTGGGACAGGGGGAGTATGAGCAGTTCTTC.

The V call is TRBV11-2, the J call TRBJ2-1, with 11 positions matching TRBD2. CDR3 length equals 16 residues. Germline V CDR1 and CDR2: SGHAT, FQNNGV. The V gene end was trimmed by 5 bases and the J gene end by 6 bases; junction bases not matched to a gene: 9. CDR3 protein: CASSRQTSGIGNEQFF. Here the CDR3 DNA reads TGTGCCAGCAGCCGACAGACTAGCGGGATTGGCAATGAGCAGTTCTTC.

The rearrangement links TRBV27 to TRBJ2-7, with D possibly being TRBD2 (9 bases). The CDR3 runs 14 residues. V dropped 7 bases and J dropped 4 bases, with 17 bases sitting between them. Germline-derived CDR1 and CDR2 are MNHEY and SMNVEV (reference sequence). CDR3 DNA: TGTGCCAGCAAAGAGCGGGGGGACAGGTACGAGCAGTACTTC. Residues: CASKERGDRYEQYF.

This clonotype appeared a few times. This chain joins TRBV12-3 or TRBV12-4 and TRBJ1-1; possible D gene TRBD1, 6 bases. V was shortened by 6 bases and J by 4 bases, with 12 bases between the two germline ends. The CDR3 extends over 13 amino acids. The CDR3 sequence: CASRKGGSTEAFF. CDR3 nucleotides: TGTGCCAGCAGGAAGGGGGGGAGCACTGAAGCTTTCTTT.

This clonotype was counted only a few times. The V gene is TRBV9, the J gene TRBJ1-6; TRBD1 is a possible D gene (5 bases). The V gene lost 3 bases and the J gene lost 10 bases, with 14 bases spanning the gap. Germline loops: CDR1 SGDLS, CDR2 YYNGEE. The CDR3 sequence is 14 residues long. This chain's CDR3 is CASSAAFTGSPLHF. DNA for the CDR3: TGTGCCAGCAGCGCGGCATTCACAGGATCACCCCTCCACTTT. The whole variable domain, remainder taken from reference TRBV9 and TRBJ1-6, is DSGVTQTPKHLITATGQRVTLRCSPRSGDLSVYWYQQSLDQGLQFLIQYYNGEERAKGNILERFSAQQFPDLHSELNLSSLELGDSALYFCASSAAFTGSPLHFGNGTRLTVT.

CDR3 nucleotides: TGTGCCAGCAGCGCCCTGGACAGGACCTACGAGCAGTACTTC. This translates into CASSALDRTYEQYF. The V call is TRBV9, the J call TRBJ2-7; 7 bases map to TRBD1. This CDR3 comprises 14 residues. Trimming cost V 3 bases and J 2 bases; bases outside gene matches: 5. Germline loops: CDR1 SGDLS, CDR2 YYNGEE.

V and J are TRBV7-9 and TRBJ2-2, with TRBD2 as a possible D gene (6 bases). Looked up from germline, CDR1 is SEHNR and CDR2 is FQNEAQ (reference sequence). The CDR3 is 15 residues long. V was clipped by 6 bases and J by 5 bases, with 16 bases between them. The CDR3: CASSQGRRATGELFF. CDR3 coding DNA: TGTGCCAGCAGTCAGGGCCGGAGGGCTACCGGGGAGCTGTTTTTT.

This clonotype was detected a few times. V gene TRBV7-3 combines with J gene TRBJ1-4; unclear D gene. In germline, CDR1 is SGHTA, CDR2 FQGTGA. Deletions cut 5 bases from V and 7 bases from J, with 17 bases between. The CDR3 is 15 residues long. CDR3 loop: CASSRLPGPGEKLFF. DNA of the CDR3: TGTGCCAGCAGCCGACTCCCAGGTCCCGGTGAAAAACTGTTTTTT.

This clonotype has a handful of counts. The chain uses TRBV7-2 and TRBJ2-3; 10 nucleotides line up with TRBD2. CDR3 length: 17 amino acids. Germline CDR1 is SGHTA and CDR2 is FQGNSA. Unmatched junction bases numbered 9, after V lost 4 bases and J lost 2 bases. CDR3 residues: CASSSTGTSEDTDTQYF. The CDR3 nucleotides read TGTGCCAGCAGCTCGACCGGGACTAGCGAAGACACAGATACGCAGTATTTT.

A few counts support this clonotype. The chain recombines TRBV7-3 with TRBJ2-1, with 7 bases lining up with TRBD2. V lost 7 bases and J lost 6; bases outside the gene matches: 15. The CDR3 runs to 16 residues. The V gene's germline CDR1 is SGHTA and CDR2 FQGTGA. The CDR3 loop reads CASKKTGGGKSNEQFF. CDR3 DNA sequence: TGTGCCAGCAAGAAAACTGGGGGGGGGAAGTCCAATGAGCAGTTCTTC.

About this clonotype itself: At one end the junction does not follow the germline gene, possibly because of a read error. The J gene is TRBJ2-3, the V gene TRBV6-2 or TRBV6-3, with 10 positions matching TRBD2. CDR3 length: 18 residues. CDR1 is MNHEY, CDR2 SVGEGT, per germline. The CDR3 loop is CASSGSASGSRIAETQYF. CDR3 coding DNA: TGTGCCAGCTCGGGGAGCGCTAGCGGGAGTAGGATAGCAGAAACGCAGTATTTT.

This clonotype was seen only a few times. V gene TRBV3-1 combines with J gene TRBJ2-1; D call uncertain. This CDR3 spans 13 amino acids. CDR1 and CDR2 from the germline V gene are LGHDT and YNNKEL (reference sequence). Trimming stripped 7 bases from V and 5 bases from J, with 12 bases between. This CDR3 reads CASMGMADNEQFF. The CDR3 DNA follows: TGTGCCAGCATGGGGATGGCGGACAATGAGCAGTTCTTC.

This clonotype came up once. The chain couples TRBV20-1 to TRBJ2-7, with D uncertain. Trimming removed 6 bases from V and 6 bases from J, with 18 bases in between. CDR3 length equals 13 residues. In germline, CDR1 is DFQATT, CDR2 SNEGSKA (reference sequence). As DNA, the CDR3 is TGCAGTGCCGCCATGGGGTTGCTCGGCGAGCAGTACTTC. Encoded protein: CSAAMGLLGEQYF.

This clonotype was recorded many times. This CDR3 reads CASTSPGAGDTQYF. In DNA form, the CDR3 reads TGTGCCAGCACATCCCCGGGGGCAGGAGATACGCAGTATTTT. The chain employs TRBV6-1 and TRBJ2-3; the D gene could be TRBD1 or TRBD2 (6 bases each). The CDR3 spans 14 residues. Trimming removed 7 bases from V and 5 bases from J, with 16 bases in between. Germline CDR1 is MNHNS and CDR2 is SASEGT.

V gene TRBV5-1 combines with J gene TRBJ2-7; 7 bases align to TRBD1. The germline V gene has CDR1 SGHRS and CDR2 YFSETQ. This CDR3 is 15 amino acids long. With 3 bases clipped from V and 1 base from J, the junction kept 7 bases outside the gene matches. CDR3 in DNA: TGCGCCAGCAGCTACAGGGGTATGGCGTCCTACGAGCAGTACTTC. This sequence encodes CASSYRGMASYEQYF.